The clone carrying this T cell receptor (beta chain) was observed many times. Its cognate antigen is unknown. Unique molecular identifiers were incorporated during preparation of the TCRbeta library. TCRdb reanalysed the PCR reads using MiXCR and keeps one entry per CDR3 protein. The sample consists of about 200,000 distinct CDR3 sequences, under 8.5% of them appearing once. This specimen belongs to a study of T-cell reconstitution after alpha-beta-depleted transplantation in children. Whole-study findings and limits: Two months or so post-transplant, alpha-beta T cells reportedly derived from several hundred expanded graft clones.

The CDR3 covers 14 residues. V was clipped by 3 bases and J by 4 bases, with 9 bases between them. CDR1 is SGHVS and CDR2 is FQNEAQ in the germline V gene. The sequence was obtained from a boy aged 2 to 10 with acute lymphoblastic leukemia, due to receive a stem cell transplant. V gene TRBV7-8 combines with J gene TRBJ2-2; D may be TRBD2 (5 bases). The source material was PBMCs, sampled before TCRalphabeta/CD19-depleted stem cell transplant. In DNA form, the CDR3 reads TGTGCCAGCAGCTTGGGGAGAAGCACCGGGGAGCTGTTTTTT. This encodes CASSLGRSTGELFF.